These 21 T cell receptor beta chains came from one sample sequenced in a study of early T cells in non-severe SARS-CoV-2 infection. TCRdb fed the 5' RACE reads into MiXCR, producing one record per CDR3 protein. The repertoire includes some 89,000 distinct CDR3 sequences, approximately 10% of them detected once, and around 4.3% sits in the top ten. The sample here was whole blood, taken at baseline. The source of these receptors is an adult who was a healthcare worker with PCR-confirmed SARS-CoV-2 infection or an uninfected control (not recorded which).

Many counts were recorded for this clonotype. This chain uses TRBV7-9 with TRBJ2-1, with D perhaps TRBD2 (5 bases). The V end lost 4 bases, the J end lost 5 bases, and 18 bases lay between the germline ends. This CDR3 is built from 16 residues. The V gene's germline CDR1 is SEHNR and CDR2 FQNEAQ (reference sequence). The CDR3 is CASSSILGLADNEQFF. The CDR3 coding sequence is TGTGCCAGCAGCTCGATACTAGGGCTAGCAGACAATGAGCAGTTCTTC. Combining the CDR3 with reference TRBV7-9 and TRBJ2-1 gives the whole variable domain DTGVSQNPRHKITKRGQNVTFRCDPISEHNRLYWYRQTLGQGPEFLTYFQNEAQLEKSRLLSDRFSAERPKGSFSTLEIQRTEQGDSAMYLCASSSILGLADNEQFFGPGTRLTVL.

The chain combines TRBV7-9 with TRBJ1-4; no firm D call. Between the trimmed V and J ends, which lost 1 base and 7 bases, there was a span of 13 bases. CDR3 length equals 15 residues. Per the germline V gene, CDR1 is SEHNR and CDR2 is FQNEAQ (reference sequence). The CDR3 region has the DNA TGTGCCAGCAGCTTAGGGGAGGCGGTTGGTGAAAAACTGTTTTTT. Translated, it gives CASSLGEAVGEKLFF.

This clonotype was observed many times. V and J are TRBV30 and TRBJ2-1, with 15 positions matching TRBD2. The J segment lost 5 bases and the V segment lost 4 bases, leaving 12 bases of the junction unmatched. Germline assignment: CDR1 GTSNPN and CDR2 SVGIG (reference sequence). CDR3 length equals 18 residues. CDR3 bases: TGTGCCTGGAAAATCAAAGTCGGACTAGCGGGAGGGGACAATGAGCAGTTCTTC. This gives the protein CAWKIKVGLAGGDNEQFF. The full variable domain, rest sourced from reference TRBV30 and TRBJ2-1, is SQTIHQWPATLVQPVGSPLSLECTVEGTSNPNLYWYRQAAGRGLQLLFYSVGIGQISSEVPQNLSASRPQDRQFILSSKKLLLSDSGFYLCAWKIKVGLAGGDNEQFFGPGTRLTVL.

The chain links TRBV20-1 to TRBJ1-2; tentatively, D is TRBD1 (5 bases). V shed 2 bases and J shed 0 bases, with 10 bases lying between them. Per the germline V gene, CDR1 is DFQATT and CDR2 is SNEGSKA (reference sequence). This CDR3 has 14 residues. CDR3 nucleotides: TGCAGTGCTAGACTTACAGGTTCTAACTATGGCTACACCTTC. Residues: CSARLTGSNYGYTF.

This clonotype was detected only a few times. The CDR3 reads CSAPGLAGVPGELFF. The CDR3 DNA is TGCAGTGCTCCGGGACTAGCGGGAGTTCCCGGGGAGCTGTTTTTT. The V and J genes are TRBV20-1 and TRBJ2-2; TRBD2 aligns across 14 bases. V lost 5 bases and J lost 6; bases outside the gene matches: 5. The CDR3 loop spans 15 amino acids. Germline CDR1 and CDR2: DFQATT and SNEGSKA (reference sequence).

This clonotype appeared many times. This sequence joins TRBV2 and TRBJ2-1; 12 nucleotides line up with TRBD2. Germline V gives CDR1 SNHLY, CDR2 FYNNEI. V was clipped by 4 bases and J by 9 bases; unmatched bases: 4. The CDR3 is made up of 14 amino acids. The CDR3 region has the DNA TGTGCCAGCAGTGTGCGGACTAGCGGGACTGAGCAGTTCTTC. As protein: CASSVRTSGTEQFF.

This clonotype was counted a few times. J is TRBJ2-3 and V is TRBV20-1, with 7 bases fitting TRBD1. CDR1 and CDR2 from the germline V gene are DFQATT and SNEGSKA (reference sequence). The CDR3 totals 13 residues. J gave up 4 bases and V 3 bases, and 4 bases lay outside the gene matches. The CDR3 reads CSARTGFADTQYF. In DNA, the CDR3 is TGCAGTGCTAGGACAGGGTTCGCAGATACGCAGTATTTT.

This clonotype has at least ten counts. The J gene is TRBJ2-3, the V gene TRBV5-1; 13 positions match TRBD2. CDR1 is SGHRS, CDR2 YFSETQ, per germline. The CDR3 is 16 residues long. The junction had 3 bases not matched to a gene; V was cut back by 4 bases and J by 1 base. This CDR3 is CASSAGLAGGTDTQYF. As DNA, the CDR3 is TGCGCCAGCAGCGCCGGACTAGCGGGAGGCACAGATACGCAGTATTTT.

This clonotype was detected ten times or more. This rearrangement joins TRBV12-3 or TRBV12-4 to TRBJ1-2; D is ambiguous. This CDR3 is 13 amino acids long. V lost 3 bases and J lost 7, with 12 bases in between. CDR3 nucleotide sequence: TGTGCCAGCAGTTTTCAATCGATCCGTGGCTACACCTTC. It encodes CASSFQSIRGYTF.

The chain is built from TRBV18 and TRBJ2-7; possible D gene TRBD1, 6 bases. Germline V gene sequence: CDR1 KGHSH, CDR2 LQKENI. With 6 bases removed from V and 7 bases from J, the gap between germline ends came to 22 bases. CDR3 length: 15 amino acids. The CDR3 here is CASSDLGQGRSEQYF. The CDR3 DNA is TGTGCCAGCTCGGACCTCGGGCAGGGGCGCTCGGAGCAGTACTTC.

This rearrangement joins TRBV19 to TRBJ2-3, with a weak D call TRBD2 (5 bases). This CDR3 region has 13 residues. The germline gives CDR1 LNHDA, CDR2 SQIVND (reference sequence). The ends were cut back, 7 bases at V and 5 bases at J, with 13 bases in the middle. The CDR3 bases are TGTGCCAGTATGGATGGACGGGGAGATACGCAGTATTTT. Translation gives CASMDGRGDTQYF.

This clonotype was recorded a few times. The chain joins TRBV7-9 to TRBJ2-3; possibly TRBD1 for D (6 bases). Germline lookup yields CDR1 SEHNR and CDR2 FQNEAQ (reference sequence). This CDR3 has 16 residues. V was shortened by 5 bases and J by 2 bases, with 17 bases between the two germline ends. The CDR3 region is CASSIGDNFYTDTQYF. The CDR3 region has the DNA TGTGCCAGCAGCATAGGGGACAACTTTTACACAGATACGCAGTATTTT.

The sample holds many counts of this clonotype. This chain links TRBV29-1 with TRBJ1-1; no firm D call. The germline V and J ends were trimmed by 7 bases and 1 base, with 16 bases remaining between them. There are 14 residues in the CDR3. The germline CDR1 and CDR2 sequences are SQVTM and ANQGSEA. In DNA form, the CDR3 reads TGCAGCGCAGATGGGAGGGCTTCGAACACTGAAGCTTTCTTT. Translated: CSADGRASNTEAFF. Variable domain in full (rest from reference TRBV29-1 and TRBJ1-1): SAVISQKPSRDICQRGTSLTIQCQVDSQVTMMFWYRQQPGQSLTLIATANQGSEATYESGFVIDKFPISRPNLTFSTLTVSNMSPEDSSIYLCSADGRASNTEAFFGQGTRLTVV.

This clonotype was counted between two and nine times. The chain couples TRBV29-1 to TRBJ2-6, with TRBD1 identical over 11 bases. The germline gives CDR1 SQVTM, CDR2 ANQGSEA. The CDR3 spans 16 residues. With 4 bases clipped from V and 1 base from J, the junction kept 3 bases outside the gene matches. CDR3 in amino acids: CSVADRGPSGANVLTF. The CDR3 DNA reads as TGCAGCGTTGCGGACAGGGGGCCTTCTGGGGCCAACGTCCTGACTTTC.

This clonotype appeared a few times. The genes are TRBV11-2 and TRBJ2-3, with 12 bases fitting TRBD2. CDR3 size: 16 residues. V shed 4 bases and J 4 bases; nucleotides not matched to a gene: 6. Germline-derived CDR1 and CDR2 are SGHAT and FQNNGV. This chain's CDR3 is CASSYRLAGGPDTQYF. DNA of the CDR3: TGTGCCAGCAGCTATCGCCTAGCGGGAGGGCCAGATACGCAGTATTTT.

This clonotype was counted between two and nine times. The J gene is TRBJ2-5, the V gene TRBV7-2; the match to TRBD1 covers 7 bases. Germline V gene sequence: CDR1 SGHTA, CDR2 FQGNSA. V was clipped by 5 bases and J by 4 bases; unmatched bases: 1. This CDR3 has 12 amino acids. DNA for the CDR3: TGTGCCAGCAGCCGGGACAGAGAGACCCAGTACTTC. This translates into CASSRDRETQYF.

This clonotype has just a few counts. The rearrangement uses TRBV19 and TRBJ1-3; tentatively, D is TRBD1 (5 bases). V was clipped by 11 bases and J by 0 bases, with 14 bases between them. Per germline, CDR1 LNHDA and CDR2 SQIVND (reference sequence). This CDR3 region has 14 residues. The CDR3 reads CASRRGISGNTIYF. CDR3 in DNA: TGTGCCTCCCGGCGGGGGATCTCTGGAAACACCATATATTTT.

This clonotype was detected ten times or more. This chain connects TRBV29-1 to TRBJ2-1, with D possibly matching TRBD2 (7 bases). V gave up 0 bases and J gave up 7 bases, with 16 bases separating them. This CDR3 is 15 amino acids long. Germline assignment: CDR1 SQVTM and CDR2 ANQGSEA. CDR3 residues: CSVEDPGGRDNEQFF. The DNA of the CDR3 is TGCAGCGTTGAAGATCCGGGGGGCAGGGATAATGAGCAGTTCTTC.

This clonotype was observed once. This may arise from a read error, as a much more abundant clone is one base away. This sequence joins TRBV7-8 and TRBJ1-5; 7 bases fit TRBD1. The CDR3 covers 16 residues. CDR1 is SGHVS, CDR2 FQNEAQ, per germline. CDR3 coding DNA: TGTACCAGCAGCTTAGGCAGGACAGGACGCAATCAGCCCCAGCATTTT. As protein: CTSSLGRTGRNQPQHF.

This chain uses TRBV12-3 or TRBV12-4 with TRBJ1-4, with TRBD1 as a possible D gene (6 bases). The V gene lost 7 bases and the J gene lost 1 base, with 10 bases spanning the gap. This CDR3 has 14 amino acids. This CDR3 reads CASTRGGTNEKLFF. Written as DNA, the CDR3 is TGTGCCAGCACGAGGGGGGGAACTAATGAAAAACTGTTTTTT.

This clonotype was counted between two and nine times. V gene TRBV20-1 combines with J gene TRBJ2-1, with 10 bases identical to TRBD2. CDR1 and CDR2 from the germline V gene are DFQATT and SNEGSKA (reference sequence). CDR3 length: 17 amino acids. Unmatched junction bases numbered 11, after V lost 6 bases and J lost 0 bases. The CDR3 protein is CSANVLSGRTSYNEQFF. The CDR3, as DNA: TGCAGTGCGAATGTTCTTAGCGGGAGGACCTCCTACAATGAGCAGTTCTTC.